This T cell receptor beta chain appears in the sequencing data of a study of Ad26.COV2.S vaccination and SARS-CoV-2 variants. Turning to the study itself: Recipients of Ad26.COV2.S got it intramuscularly, once or twice 56 days apart.

Treatment indicated: about 20 received Ad26.COV2.S at low or high dose, single or two shots; about 5 received placebo; per-sample allocation not given. Day 63 after the first injection of vaccine or placebo was the sampling time. Built on an Ad26 vector, the vaccine expressed Wuhan-strain SARS-CoV-2 spike. Profiling relied on immunoSEQ multiplex PCR, and the TCRdb table lists in-frame clones only, not all of them. The sample lists some 330,000 clones, around 90% occurring once. CDR3 length: 16 residues. Germline V CDR1 and CDR2: MNHNY, SVGAGI (reference sequence). J was trimmed by 2 bases and V by 6 bases; bases with no gene match: 10. Study-wide results and caveats: Vaccine recipients had higher spike-specific TCR breadth than placebo recipients.

Regarding this clone: Its antigen remains unidentified.

This receptor was obtained from a person between 18 and 65 years old who received the Ad26.COV2.S COVID-19 vaccine or a placebo. Sequencing was performed on peripheral blood, taken in a trial of Ad26.COV2.S vaccine versus placebo. The rearrangement links TRBV6-6 to TRBJ2-3, with 8 bases fitting TRBD2. The CDR3 DNA is TGTGCCAGCAGCCCACGCTTGGGACTAGACACAGATACGCAGTATTTT. Translating it yields CASSPRLGLDTDTQYF.